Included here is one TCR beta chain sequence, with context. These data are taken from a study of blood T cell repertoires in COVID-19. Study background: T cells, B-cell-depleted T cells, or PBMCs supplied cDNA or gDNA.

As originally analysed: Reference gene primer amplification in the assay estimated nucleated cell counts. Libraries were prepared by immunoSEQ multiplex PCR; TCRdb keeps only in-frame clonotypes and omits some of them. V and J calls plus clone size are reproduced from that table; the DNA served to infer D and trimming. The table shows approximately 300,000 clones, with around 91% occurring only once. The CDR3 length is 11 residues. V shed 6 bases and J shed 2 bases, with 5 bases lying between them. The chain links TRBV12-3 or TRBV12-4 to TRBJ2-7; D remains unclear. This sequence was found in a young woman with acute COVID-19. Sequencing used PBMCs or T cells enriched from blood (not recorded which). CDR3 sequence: CASRRTYEQYF. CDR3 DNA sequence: TGTGCCAGCAGGAGGACCTACGAGCAGTACTTC.